A single sample is the source of the 16 T cell receptor beta chains below, sequenced in a study of blood T cell repertoires in COVID-19. The assay was immunoSEQ multiplex PCR, and TCRdb's table has in-frame clones only and misses some. This sample has fewer than 500,000 clones, with around nine tenths found just once. Sequenced sample: PBMCs or T cells enriched from blood (not recorded which). All receptors come from a woman under 30 with acute COVID-19.

This clone has just one count. The chain employs TRBV5-6 and TRBJ2-7; 7 bases line up with TRBD1. The CDR3 extends over 16 amino acids. The V segment lost 0 bases and the J segment 2 bases; nucleotides outside the gene matches: 8. CDR1 is SGHDT, CDR2 YYEEEE, per germline. For the CDR3, the DNA is TGTGCCAGCAGCTTGGCTGACGGACAGGTCACCTACGAGCAGTACTTC. Amino acids: CASSLADGQVTYEQYF.

The gene calls are TRBV6-5 and TRBJ1-5; D is undetermined. The CDR3 covers 15 residues. Germline V CDR1 and CDR2: MNHEY, SVGAGI. The ends were cut back, 6 bases at V and 0 bases at J, with 12 bases in the middle. The CDR3 DNA reads as TGTGCCAGCAGCCTTCACTTCAATAGCAATCAGCCCCAGCATTTT. It encodes CASSLHFNSNQPQHF.

This rearrangement joins TRBV7-9 to TRBJ2-7, with 8 bases fitting TRBD1. V dropped 1 base and J dropped 4; count of bases not matched to a gene: 6. The CDR3 extends over 15 amino acids. Germline V CDR1 and CDR2: SEHNR, FQNEAQ (reference sequence). CDR3 sequence: CASSLEGTGYYEQYF. CDR3 DNA sequence: TGTGCCAGCAGCTTAGAGGGGACAGGATATTACGAGCAGTACTTC.

This clone occurred once. The chain couples TRBV18 to TRBJ2-5, with D possibly TRBD1 on 5 matching bases. The germline V gene encodes CDR1 KGHSH and CDR2 LQKENI. The CDR3 is made up of 13 amino acids. Trimming left V 5 bases short and J 5 bases short, with 12 bases between. The CDR3 DNA follows: TGTGCCAGCTCAATGACAGAAGGCGAGACCCAGTACTTC. Translated, it gives CASSMTEGETQYF.

This clone was seen only once. The gene calls are TRBV4-1 and TRBJ1-5, with 10 bases aligning to TRBD1. This CDR3 region has 14 residues. Germline values: CDR1 MGHRA, CDR2 YSYEKL. V lost 4 bases to trimming and J lost 9 bases; unmatched junction nucleotides: 6. This chain's CDR3 is CASSPLTGGTPQHF. CDR3 sequence (DNA): TGCGCCAGCAGCCCGCTGACAGGGGGCACGCCCCAGCATTTT.

The chain joins TRBV28 to TRBJ1-1, with D tentatively TRBD1 (5 bases). Germline values: CDR1 MDHEN, CDR2 SYDVKM. CDR3 size: 12 residues. V gave up 6 bases and J gave up 4 bases, with 9 bases separating them. The CDR3: CASRDTSTEAFF. The CDR3 nucleotides are TGTGCCAGCAGGGACACTTCCACTGAAGCTTTCTTT.

The chain has TRBV30 and TRBJ1-5; D is ambiguous. From germline, CDR1 is GTSNPN and CDR2 SVGIG (reference sequence). Deletions cut 2 bases from V and 3 bases from J, with 17 bases between. This CDR3 comprises 16 residues. CDR3 sequence: CAWSPPGGFLNQPQHF. CDR3 in DNA: TGTGCCTGGAGTCCACCTGGAGGGTTTCTCAATCAGCCCCAGCATTTT.

A single count supports this clone. The CDR3, as DNA: TGTGCCAGCAGCCGACAGGGAGGTGAGGCTTTCTTT. Its protein product is CASSRQGGEAFF. J is TRBJ1-1 and V is TRBV11-2; 7 bases are shared with TRBD1. The CDR3 is 12 residues long. The trim removed 5 bases at V and 11 bases at J, leaving 8 bases unmatched. CDR1 is SGHAT and CDR2 is FQNNGV in the germline V gene.

The chain couples TRBV7-2 to TRBJ2-2; maybe TRBD2 (5 bases). The germline V gene has CDR1 SGHTA and CDR2 FQGNSA. The CDR3 sequence is 17 residues long. Trimming stripped 5 bases from V and 1 base from J, with 17 bases between. The CDR3 DNA sequence: TGTGCCAGCAGCCCAAGCACGAGGCGGGTGAACACCGGGGAGCTGTTTTTT. Protein sequence: CASSPSTRRVNTGELFF.

V and J are TRBV19 and TRBJ2-7, with 7 bases identical to TRBD1. The CDR3 consists of 13 residues. Trimming took 8 bases from V and 5 from J; bases not matched to a gene: 9. Germline V lookup: CDR1 LNHDA, CDR2 SQIVND (reference sequence). The CDR3 protein is CASAGQGDDEQYF. CDR3 sequence (DNA): TGTGCCAGTGCCGGCCAGGGGGACGACGAGCAGTACTTC.

V is TRBV10-3 and J is TRBJ2-1; 12 bases agree with TRBD2. The CDR3 length is 18 residues. The trim removed 10 bases at V and 2 bases at J, leaving 15 bases unmatched. Germline-derived CDR1 and CDR2 are ENHRY and SYGVKD. The CDR3 loop reads CATKGLAGLAGTYNEQFF. In nucleotides, the CDR3 is TGTGCCACCAAAGGGTTGGCGGGACTAGCGGGCACCTACAATGAGCAGTTCTTC.

The J gene is TRBJ1-4, the V gene TRBV9, with D hard to call. This CDR3 is built from 17 residues. Germline V gives CDR1 SGDLS, CDR2 YYNGEE. V shed 4 bases and J shed 6 bases, with 22 bases lying between them. The CDR3 protein is CASSTRPYPGRDEKLFF. CDR3 nucleotides: TGTGCCAGCAGCACTCGCCCCTATCCCGGTCGGGATGAAAAACTGTTTTTT. Using reference TRBV9 and TRBJ1-4 for the parts outside the CDR3, the full variable domain is DSGVTQTPKHLITATGQRVTLRCSPRSGDLSVYWYQQSLDQGLQFLIQYYNGEERAKGNILERFSAQQFPDLHSELNLSSLELGDSALYFCASSTRPYPGRDEKLFFGSGTQLSVL.

This sequence joins TRBV20-1 and TRBJ1-2; TRBD1 is a possible D gene (6 bases). The CDR3 runs 11 residues. The germline V and J ends were trimmed by 4 bases and 6 bases, with 9 bases remaining between them. Germline values: CDR1 DFQATT, CDR2 SNEGSKA (reference sequence). CDR3 DNA sequence: TGCAGTGCTAACTACAGGGATGGCTACACCTTC. It encodes CSANYRDGYTF.

V usage is TRBV4-2 and J usage is TRBJ2-5; D not resolved. The V and J ends lost 1 base and 1 base respectively, with 16 bases between them. Per the germline V gene, CDR1 is LGHNA and CDR2 is YNFKEQ. The CDR3 length is 17 residues. The CDR3, as DNA: TGTGCCAGCAGCCAAGCAACCCGCGGCAGTATCCAAGAGACCCAGTACTTC. This codes for CASSQATRGSIQETQYF.

The gene calls are TRBV20-1 and TRBJ2-1; TRBD1 aligns across 7 bases. V dropped 3 bases and J dropped 12; count of bases not matched to a gene: 2. Germline values: CDR1 DFQATT, CDR2 SNEGSKA (reference sequence). This CDR3 spans 10 amino acids. The CDR3 loop reads CSARGQWQFF. CDR3 bases: TGCAGTGCTAGGGGACAGTGGCAGTTCTTC.

The chain links TRBV7-8 to TRBJ2-2; perhaps TRBD1 as D (6 bases). This CDR3 comprises 16 residues. Trimming took 4 bases from V and 4 from J, leaving 16 bases between them. CDR1 SGHVS and CDR2 FQNEAQ come from the germline V gene. The CDR3, as DNA: TGTGCCAGCAGCTCGCATGGCAGGGGTGGCACCGGGGAGCTGTTTTTT. It codes for CASSSHGRGGTGELFF.